Following are 29 T cell receptor beta chains from one sample sequenced in a study of vaccination effects on CD4 cells after COVID-19. The ViraFEST assay expanded antigen-specific CD4+ T cells with viral peptide pools before sequencing. CD4+ T cell isolation took place after about nine days of culture. It was between March and December 2020 that the person had a SARS-CoV-2 infection confirmed by PCR. The data were produced by immunoSEQ multiplex PCR, yet TCRdb's version contains in-frame clones alone and is incomplete. This sample yields approximately 70,000 clones, of which around 70% are seen a single time; around 5% belongs to the top ten. These receptors' targets are unknown. The sequences come from CD4+ T cells from PBMCs cultured with HIV peptides, collected before COVID-19 vaccination. The sample's subset: HIV-1 Nef peptide pool negative control/reference culture. These receptors were obtained from a human donor who had a prior SARS-CoV-2 infection.

CDR3 sequence (DNA): TGTGCCATCGGCCCCAGTGTGGGCAGCTACGAGCAGTACTTC. Its translation: CAIGPSVGSYEQYF. The chain combines TRBV10-3 with TRBJ2-7; D remains unclear. This CDR3 has 14 amino acids. The germline V gene encodes CDR1 ENHRY and CDR2 SYGVKD. Trimming stripped 8 bases from V and 3 bases from J, with 17 bases between.

The V call is TRBV5-4, the J call TRBJ2-7; maybe TRBD1 (5 bases). The CDR3 is 14 residues long. Looked up from germline, CDR1 is SGHNT and CDR2 is YYREEE (reference sequence). V was cut by 3 bases and J by 1 base, with 11 bases left in between. CDR3 region: CASSSRTQSYEQYF. The CDR3 DNA sequence: TGTGCCAGCAGCTCCCGGACACAATCCTACGAGCAGTACTTC.

V gene TRBV29-1 combines with J gene TRBJ1-1, with 9 nucleotides matching TRBD1. V lost 7 bases, J lost 4 bases, and 10 bases stayed unmatched. This CDR3 is built from 14 residues. The germline V gene has CDR1 SQVTM and CDR2 ANQGSEA. CDR3 region: CSGAQGQGFTEAFF. DNA of the CDR3: TGCAGCGGTGCTCAGGGACAGGGTTTCACTGAAGCTTTCTTT.

V usage is TRBV19 and J usage is TRBJ2-3; the D gene is possibly TRBD2 (5 bases). The CDR3 spans 14 residues. Germline V gene data show CDR1 as LNHDA and CDR2 as SQIVND (reference sequence). V gave up 6 bases and J gave up 0 bases, with 10 bases separating them. CDR3 protein: CASRRRGSTDTQYF. The CDR3 DNA sequence: TGTGCCAGTAGAAGGAGAGGGAGCACAGATACGCAGTATTTT.

The genes are TRBV7-2 and TRBJ2-5; 7 bases agree with TRBD2. CDR1 and CDR2 from the germline V gene are SGHTA and FQGNSA. CDR3 length: 12 residues. Germline trimming cut 3 bases from V and 5 bases from J; bases unmatched to any gene: 0. The CDR3 here is CASSFGGETQYF. Written as DNA, the CDR3 is TGTGCCAGCAGCTTCGGGGGGGAGACCCAGTACTTC.

CDR3 sequence reads: CASSLSGGGSAYNEQFF. The CDR3 DNA sequence: TGTGCCAGCAGCTTAAGTGGCGGAGGTAGTGCCTACAATGAGCAGTTCTTC. This chain links TRBV7-3 with TRBJ2-1; tentative D call: TRBD2 (5 bases). Germline assignment: CDR1 SGHTA and CDR2 FQGTGA. V lost 1 base and J lost 2, with 15 bases in between. The CDR3 loop spans 17 amino acids.

The rearrangement uses TRBV2 and TRBJ2-4; 9 positions match TRBD1. The junction had 4 bases not matched to a gene; V was cut back by 4 bases and J by 3 bases. Germline assignment: CDR1 SNHLY and CDR2 FYNNEI. The CDR3 consists of 15 residues. This CDR3 reads CASSGQGVSKNIQYF. In nucleotides, the CDR3 is TGTGCCAGCAGTGGACAGGGGGTGAGCAAAAACATTCAGTACTTC.

In its sample, this clone was seen a few times. The rearrangement joins TRBV7-9 to TRBJ2-5; D unresolved. This CDR3 comprises 11 residues. CDR1 is SEHNR and CDR2 is FQNEAQ in the germline V gene (reference sequence). Deletions cut 3 bases from V and 6 bases from J, with 5 bases between. CDR3 region: CASSFGQTQYF. CDR3 DNA: TGTGCCAGCAGCTTCGGGCAGACCCAGTACTTC.

The chain couples TRBV24-1 to TRBJ1-2; 7 bases map to TRBD1. V lost 3 bases and J lost 4; bases outside the gene matches: 7. The length of the CDR3 is 15 residues. From germline, CDR1 is KGHDR and CDR2 SFDVKD. The CDR3 DNA is TGTGCCACCAGTGATCCCGGGACAGAGACCTATGGCTACACCTTC. This gives the protein CATSDPGTETYGYTF.

V gene TRBV3-1 (or the pseudogene TRBV3-2) combines with J gene TRBJ2-1, with TRBD2 as a possible D gene (6 bases). The CDR3 has 14 residues. Germline-derived CDR1 and CDR2 are LGHDT and YNNKEL (reference sequence). With 3 bases removed from V and 7 bases from J, the gap between germline ends came to 13 bases. The chain's CDR3 is CASSQGSLANEQFF. CDR3 nucleotides: TGTGCCAGCAGCCAGGGATCTCTAGCGAATGAGCAGTTCTTC.

CDR3 in DNA: TGTGCCAGCAGCCCGCGACTAGACCCCAGCACAGATACGCAGTATTTT. Amino acids: CASSPRLDPSTDTQYF. The J gene is TRBJ2-3, the V gene TRBV7-8, with D perhaps TRBD2 (6 bases). CDR3 size: 16 residues. Germline loops: CDR1 SGHVS, CDR2 FQNEAQ. The V end lost 5 bases, the J end lost 0 bases, and 15 bases lay between the germline ends.

The CDR3 DNA is TGTGCCAGCAGGAGGGGACCCGGGACAGGGGTTGAAAAACTGTTTTTT. Its translation is CASRRGPGTGVEKLFF. V gene TRBV2 combines with J gene TRBJ1-4, with TRBD1 identical over 10 bases. V dropped 6 bases and J dropped 7; count of bases not matched to a gene: 11. This CDR3 contains 16 residues. CDR1 and CDR2 from the germline V gene are SNHLY and FYNNEI.

This sequence joins TRBV14 and TRBJ2-4; 9 bases match TRBD2. Germline V gives CDR1 SGHDN, CDR2 FVKESK. Trimming took 0 bases from V and 2 from J; bases not matched to a gene: 5. The CDR3 runs 17 residues. The chain's CDR3 is CASSQDDLAGTKNIQYF. The CDR3 DNA reads TGTGCCAGCAGCCAAGATGATCTAGCGGGGACCAAAAACATTCAGTACTTC.

This rearrangement joins TRBV2 to TRBJ1-5; no firm D call. The germline V and J ends were trimmed by 2 bases and 2 bases, with 7 bases remaining between them. CDR3 length: 14 residues. Germline loops: CDR1 SNHLY, CDR2 FYNNEI. The CDR3 DNA follows: TGTGCCAGCAGTGAATTGACGGGCAATCAGCCCCAGCATTTT. Protein sequence: CASSELTGNQPQHF.

V usage is TRBV5-4 and J usage is TRBJ2-3; D may match TRBD1 or TRBD2 (5 bases each). The germline V gene encodes CDR1 SGHNT and CDR2 YYREEE (reference sequence). Trimming removed 0 bases from V and 2 bases from J, with 13 bases in between. This CDR3 region has 16 residues. CDR3 nucleotide sequence: TGTGCCAGCAGCTTGGGGATGGGGACCTCCACAGATACGCAGTATTTT. It is translated as CASSLGMGTSTDTQYF.

The gene calls are TRBV5-5 and TRBJ1-5, with no clear D. The CDR3 loop spans 13 amino acids. CDR1 is SGHKS, CDR2 YYEKEE, per germline (reference sequence). Trimming cost V 4 bases and J 2 bases, with 7 bases left between them. The CDR3 region has the DNA TGTGCCAGCAGCGATTTTGGCAATCAGCCCCAGCATTTT. Its protein product is CASSDFGNQPQHF.

This chain links TRBV11-3 with TRBJ2-1; D is undetermined. From germline, CDR1 is SGHNT and CDR2 YENEEA. The CDR3 runs to 14 residues. V was pared by 0 bases and J by 3 bases, with 6 bases between. The CDR3 DNA follows: TGTGCCAGCAGCTTAGAGGGCTACTACAATGAGCAGTTCTTC. It specifies CASSLEGYYNEQFF.

This chain joins TRBV9 and TRBJ2-6, with D hard to call. The CDR3 loop spans 15 amino acids. The V end lost 7 bases, the J end lost 1 base, and 12 bases lay between the germline ends. From germline, CDR1 is SGDLS and CDR2 YYNGEE. Here the CDR3 DNA reads TGTGCCAGCTCCCTTTTTTCATCTGGGGCCAACGTCCTGACTTTC. This sequence encodes CASSLFSSGANVLTF. Using reference TRBV9 and TRBJ2-6 for the parts outside the CDR3, the full variable domain is DSGVTQTPKHLITATGQRVTLRCSPRSGDLSVYWYQQSLDQGLQFLIQYYNGEERAKGNILERFSAQQFPDLHSELNLSSLELGDSALYFCASSLFSSGANVLTFGAGSRLTVL.

This clone was observed a single time. V gene TRBV4-2 combines with J gene TRBJ2-7; the match to TRBD1 covers 9 bases. Germline loops: CDR1 LGHNA, CDR2 YNFKEQ. The V segment lost 2 bases and the J segment 5 bases; nucleotides outside the gene matches: 7. The CDR3 is 15 residues long. For the CDR3, the DNA is TGTGCCAGCAGCCAAACCAGACAGGGGGGTCACGAGCAGTACTTC. Translating gives CASSQTRQGGHEQYF.

The chain joins TRBV7-9 to TRBJ2-3, with D unresolved. V lost 5 bases and J 4 bases, leaving 7 bases between the germline ends. Germline V gives CDR1 SEHNR, CDR2 FQNEAQ (reference sequence). The CDR3 consists of 12 residues. As DNA, the CDR3 is TGTGCCAGCAGCACCAGCCCAGATACGCAGTATTTT. Encoded protein: CASSTSPDTQYF. The full variable domain, rest sourced from reference TRBV7-9 and TRBJ2-3, is DTGVSQNPRHKITKRGQNVTFRCDPISEHNRLYWYRQTLGQGPEFLTYFQNEAQLEKSRLLSDRFSAERPKGSFSTLEIQRTEQGDSAMYLCASSTSPDTQYFGPGTRLTVL.

The V call is TRBV18, the J call TRBJ2-5; TRBD1 is a possible D gene (5 bases). Germline loops: CDR1 KGHSH, CDR2 LQKENI. Trimming took 0 bases from V and 3 from J, leaving 8 bases between them. The CDR3 runs 14 residues. The CDR3 region is CASSPPSGKETQYF. CDR3 sequence (DNA): TGTGCCAGCTCACCACCGTCAGGGAAAGAGACCCAGTACTTC.

The rearrangement links TRBV6-5 to TRBJ1-1, with D possibly matching TRBD1 (5 bases). From germline, CDR1 is MNHEY and CDR2 SVGAGI. V lost 1 base and J lost 6, with 9 bases in between. The CDR3 contains 13 residues. The CDR3 DNA reads TGTGCCAGCAGTTACTGGGACGACTCTGAAGCTTTCTTT. Amino acid sequence: CASSYWDDSEAFF.

The V and J genes are TRBV5-4 and TRBJ2-3; D tentatively fits TRBD1 or TRBD2 (5 bases each). The CDR3 loop spans 13 amino acids. CDR1 SGHNT and CDR2 YYREEE come from the germline V gene (reference sequence). V was pared by 4 bases and J by 5 bases, with 11 bases between. CDR3 protein: CASSGTNRDTQYF. In nucleotides, the CDR3 is TGTGCCAGCAGCGGGACGAATCGAGATACGCAGTATTTT. Full variable domain (rest looked up from reference TRBV5-4 and TRBJ2-3): ETGVTQSPTHLIKTRGQQVTLRCSSQSGHNTVSWYQQALGQGPQFIFQYYREEENGRGNFPPRFSGLQFPNYSSELNVNALELDDSALYLCASSGTNRDTQYFGPGTRLTVL.

This chain joins TRBV5-4 and TRBJ2-5, with D possibly matching TRBD2 (5 bases). Germline CDR1 reads SGHNT; CDR2 reads YYREEE (reference sequence). The V and J ends lost 0 bases and 3 bases respectively, with 12 bases between them. This CDR3 has 15 amino acids. In nucleotides, the CDR3 is TGTGCCAGCAGCTTGGGGGCCAGCGGAAAAGAGACCCAGTACTTC. Encoded protein: CASSLGASGKETQYF.

This chain links TRBV5-6 with TRBJ2-5; D remains ambiguous. CDR3 length equals 14 residues. From germline, CDR1 is SGHDT and CDR2 YYEEEE. The V end was cut by 0 bases, the J end by 5 bases, with 11 bases between. The CDR3 sequence is CASSLGYRGETQYF. DNA of the CDR3: TGTGCCAGCAGCTTGGGATACCGTGGGGAGACCCAGTACTTC.

This clone has only a few counts. J is TRBJ2-2 and V is TRBV4-2; maybe TRBD2 (6 bases). Germline lookup yields CDR1 LGHNA and CDR2 YNFKEQ. The CDR3 is made up of 17 amino acids. V lost 1 base and J 5 bases, leaving 17 bases between the germline ends. CDR3: CASSQVEEGGITGELFF. The DNA for the CDR3 is TGTGCCAGCAGCCAAGTTGAGGAAGGAGGGATAACCGGGGAGCTGTTTTTT.

The gene calls are TRBV3-1 (or the pseudogene TRBV3-2) and TRBJ2-5, with D maybe TRBD1 (6 bases). Germline CDR1 is LGHDT and CDR2 is YNNKEL (reference sequence). The V and J ends lost 4 bases and 4 bases respectively, with 13 bases between them. The CDR3 has 14 amino acids. The CDR3 DNA follows: TGTGCCAGCAGCCGCAGGGGCAAAGGAGAGACCCAGTACTTC. This sequence encodes CASSRRGKGETQYF.

The CDR3 DNA follows: TGTGCCAGCAGCTTTGGGCGGATCACTGAAGCTTTCTTT. Amino acids: CASSFGRITEAFF. The V gene is TRBV11-1, the J gene TRBJ1-1; D uncertain. CDR1 and CDR2 from the germline V gene are SGHAT and FQDESV (reference sequence). Trimming removed 3 bases at V and 4 bases at J, with 9 bases between. The CDR3 is made up of 13 amino acids.

The CDR3 DNA sequence: TGTGCCAGCAGCGACACAGGGAGGACTTACGAGCAGTACTTC. This translates into CASSDTGRTYEQYF. The chain has TRBV6-5 and TRBJ2-7; D tentatively fits TRBD1 or TRBD2 (6 bases each). V was clipped by 6 bases and J by 4 bases, with 16 bases between them. Germline CDR1 reads MNHEY; CDR2 reads SVGAGI. The length of the CDR3 is 14 residues.